The rows below give T cell receptor beta chains drawn from one sample of a study of neoadjuvant anti-PD-1 for oral cavity cancer. Method: immunoSEQ multiplex PCR; TCRdb's copy keeps in-frame clones and lacks some. Among about 14,000 clones listed, roughly 74% were seen once. Sequenced here: PBMCs, sampled after nivolumab (anti-PD-1) treatment. Source of these receptors: a person between 40 and 85 years old with oral cavity squamous cell carcinoma. Both conserved end residues are part of each CDR3. A D gene is named only where the DNA matches it firmly. Only part of the rows carry a size: once, few, many, or a class if the clone is expanded.

v_call	j_call	clone_size	d_call	cdr3_aa	cdr3_nt
TRBV5-1	TRBJ2-1	.	TRBD2	CASSLALGSLGLAGGSQYNEQFF	TGCGCCAGCAGCCTGGCCTTGGGCTCCTTGGGACTAGCGGGGGGGTCCCAATACAATGAGCAGTTCTTC
TRBV11-2	TRBJ2-7	.	.	CASSVGSAGFSSYEQYF	TGTGCCAGCAGTGTAGGGTCTGCCGGGTTCAGCTCCTACGAGCAGTACTTC
TRBV6-6	TRBJ1-1	.	.	CASGKNGISEAFF	TGTGCCAGCGGAAAAAACGGGATCTCTGAAGCTTTCTTT
TRBV28	TRBJ2-7	.	.	CASSTRGSYEQYF	TGTGCCAGCAGTACCCGCGGCAGCTACGAGCAGTACTTC
TRBV19	TRBJ2-7	.	.	CASSGLGEENSYEQYF	TGTGCCAGTAGTGGCCTAGGTGAGGAGAACTCCTACGAGCAGTACTTC
TRBV6-5	TRBJ2-6	.	.	CASSPVSSGANVLTF	TGTGCCAGCAGCCCCGTTAGCTCTGGGGCCAACGTCCTGACTTTC
TRBV10-2	TRBJ1-5	.	TRBD1	CASSDPRRGRDQPQHF	TGCGCCAGCAGTGACCCCCGCAGGGGGCGGGATCAGCCCCAGCATTTT
TRBV14	TRBJ2-1	.	.	CASSQSSNEQFF	TGTGCCAGCAGCCAATCGAGCAATGAGCAGTTCTTC
TRBV27	TRBJ1-1	.	.	CASSSGGSTEAFF	TGTGCCAGCAGTTCGGGGGGAAGCACTGAAGCTTTCTTT
TRBV27	TRBJ1-5	.	TRBD1	CASSSTWFAGGSQPQHF	TGTGCCAGCAGTTCCACCTGGTTTGCAGGGGGGAGTCAGCCCCAGCATTTT
TRBV4-1	TRBJ1-3	.	TRBD1	CASSNPTGLSGNTIYF	TGCGCCAGCAGCAATCCGACAGGGCTCTCTGGAAACACCATATATTTT
TRBV7-9	TRBJ2-7	.	.	CASSFFTGDEQYF	TGTGCCAGCAGCTTTTTTACCGGGGACGAGCAGTACTTC
TRBV4-1	TRBJ2-3	once	TRBD2	CASSQGTSAVSDTQYF	TGCGCCAGCAGCCAAGGTACTAGCGCCGTTTCAGATACGCAGTATTTT
TRBV9	TRBJ1-4	.	.	CASSQRDGRDREKLFF	TGTGCCAGCAGCCAGAGAGACGGCAGGGACCGTGAAAAACTGTTTTTT
TRBV7-9	TRBJ2-4	.	.	CASSPPGTRGNLQYF	TGTGCCAGCAGCCCACCCGGGACAAGGGGGAACCTTCAGTACTTC
TRBV28	TRBJ2-1	.	.	CASSSLATGWFF	TGTGCCAGCAGCTCCCTCGCGACCGGCTGGTTCTTC
TRBV6-6	TRBJ1-1	.	.	CASSRGTEAFF	TGTGCCAGCAGTAGGGGAACTGAAGCTTTCTTT
TRBV5-5	TRBJ2-2	few	.	CASSLGGVTGELFF	TGTGCCAGCAGCTTGGGAGGGGTCACCGGGGAGCTGTTTTTT
TRBV5-1	TRBJ1-2	.	TRBD1	CASRTGQEANGYTF	TGCGCCAGCAGAACGGGACAGGAGGCCAATGGCTACACCTTC
TRBV2	TRBJ1-4	.	.	CASNPPKSTTNEKLFF	TGTGCCAGCAACCCGCCTAAGAGCACAACTAATGAAAAACTGTTTTTT
TRBV28	TRBJ1-1	.	.	CASSAYSARGRRNTEAFF	TGTGCCAGCAGTGCCTACTCAGCTCGCGGCCGCCGGAACACTGAAGCTTTCTTT
TRBV7-9	TRBJ2-7	.	.	CASSSPREYEQYF	TGTGCCAGCAGCTCTCCCCGGGAGTACGAGCAGTACTTC
TRBV5-1	TRBJ1-4	few	.	CASSLDTTNEKLFF	TGCGCCAGCAGTCTCGACACAACTAATGAAAAACTGTTTTTT
TRBV27	TRBJ2-7	.	.	CASSRVAERGEQYF	TGTGCCAGCAGCAGGGTAGCGGAAAGGGGCGAGCAGTACTTC
TRBV7-6	TRBJ1-2	.	.	CASSLAGGHANYGYTF	TGTGCCAGCAGCTTAGCGGGGGGACACGCTAACTATGGCTACACCTTC
TRBV6-5	TRBJ1-2	few	.	CASSNTVGYTF	TGTGCCAGCAGTAACACAGTTGGCTACACCTTC